The 16 T cell receptor beta chains in this list originate from one sample, sequenced in a study of blood T cell repertoires in COVID-19 (TCRdb year 2020). Library creation used the immunoSEQ multiplex PCR assay. The immuneACCESS repertoire file appears here via TCRdb, limited to in-frame rearrangements. These files lack a portion of the clones; in checked studies, under half of the deficit traces to unresolved V genes, and the cause of the others is not known. The sample table shows tens of thousands of clones, and 90% to 95% are seen once. The ten largest clones represent 0.75% to 0.85% of the sample. The sample comprised peripheral blood. The receptors were gathered from a woman in her sixties or seventies with COVID-19, enrolled during active disease.

The rearrangement joins TRBV24-1 to TRBJ1-5; weak D call: TRBD1 (6 bases). CDR3 size: 15 residues. The germline CDR1 and CDR2 sequences are KGHDR and SFDVKD. The V gene lost 3 bases and the J gene lost 5 bases, with 13 bases spanning the gap. CDR3 protein: CATSDPRDTHQPQHF. DNA of the CDR3: TGTGCCACCAGTGATCCCCGGGACACGCATCAGCCCCAGCATTTT.

The chain recombines TRBV12-3 or TRBV12-4 with TRBJ2-2; D might be TRBD1 (6 bases). Trimming stripped 5 bases from V and 6 bases from J, with 10 bases between. CDR3 length: 13 amino acids. For the CDR3, the DNA is TGTGCCAGCAGTAACAGGGAGCCCGGGGAGCTGTTTTTT. It specifies CASSNREPGELFF.

The chain employs TRBV10-3 and TRBJ2-3, with 8 bases identical to TRBD2. Trimming at V came to 4 bases and at J to 1 base, leaving 4 bases not matched to a gene. Germline CDR1 ENHRY, CDR2 SYGVKD. The CDR3 sequence is 15 residues long. The DNA of the CDR3 is TGTGCCATCAGTGGCAGGCGGGAGGGCACAGATACGCAGTATTTT. This sequence encodes CAISGRREGTDTQYF.

The chain uses TRBV6-2 or TRBV6-3 and TRBJ2-5; 10 nucleotides agree with TRBD2. This CDR3 has 16 amino acids. Looked up from germline, CDR1 is MNHEY and CDR2 is SVGEGT. V trimming: 6 bases; J trimming: 5 bases; junction bases outside the gene matches: 12. CDR3 bases: TGTGCCAGCAGGCCTAATCTAGCGGGAGAGGCGGAGACCCAGTACTTC. It translates to CASRPNLAGEAETQYF.

This clone was observed once. The chain has TRBV28 and TRBJ2-7; possible D gene TRBD1, 6 bases. The V gene's germline CDR1 is MDHEN and CDR2 SYDVKM. V lost 4 bases and J lost 6, with 16 bases in between. The CDR3 runs to 14 residues. The chain's CDR3 is CASSWLPGEIEQYF. The CDR3 DNA reads as TGTGCCAGCAGTTGGCTACCAGGGGAGATCGAGCAGTACTTC.

The chain carries TRBV30 and TRBJ1-2, with D unresolved. This CDR3 is 12 amino acids long. Germline CDR1 is GTSNPN and CDR2 is SVGIG (reference sequence). Trimming removed 2 bases at V and 4 bases at J, with 8 bases between. The CDR3 sequence: CAWSLSVYGYTF. The CDR3 DNA reads as TGTGCCTGGAGTTTATCGGTCTATGGCTACACCTTC.

This sequence joins TRBV5-1 and TRBJ1-2; no firm D call. Trimming removed 0 bases at V and 6 bases at J, with 6 bases between. Germline V gene data show CDR1 as SGHRS and CDR2 as YFSETQ. This CDR3 is 12 amino acids long. The CDR3 coding sequence is TGCGCCAGCAGCTTGGGCAGAAATGGCTACACCTTC. Its protein product is CASSLGRNGYTF.

This chain connects TRBV19 to TRBJ2-3; perhaps TRBD2 as D (5 bases). Germline CDR1 reads LNHDA; CDR2 reads SQIVND (reference sequence). The CDR3 runs to 15 residues. Deletions cut 1 base from V and 5 bases from J, with 13 bases between. The CDR3 bases are TGTGCCAGTAGTATAGTTGGGCCTCGGGGAGATACGCAGTATTTT. Translated: CASSIVGPRGDTQYF.

The chain uses TRBV5-1 and TRBJ2-2, with 8 bases identical to TRBD2. The CDR3 extends over 15 amino acids. J was trimmed by 3 bases and V by 3 bases; bases with no gene match: 4. The germline CDR1 and CDR2 sequences are SGHRS and YFSETQ. The CDR3 loop is CASSSSGSDTGELFF. The CDR3 nucleotides read TGCGCCAGCAGCTCAAGCGGGAGCGACACCGGGGAGCTGTTTTTT.

This chain uses TRBV10-3 with TRBJ2-7, with D perhaps matching TRBD2 (5 bases). The V and J ends lost 8 bases and 4 bases respectively, with 15 bases between them. The CDR3 length is 13 residues. Germline values: CDR1 ENHRY, CDR2 SYGVKD. The CDR3 coding sequence is TGTGCCATCCAGACGGGGAAATCGTACGAGCAGTACTTC. Translating gives CAIQTGKSYEQYF.

The chain couples TRBV3-1 (or the pseudogene TRBV3-2) to TRBJ2-1, with D uncertain. Trimming removed 5 bases from V and 5 bases from J, with 10 bases in between. The CDR3 length is 13 residues. The germline V gene encodes CDR1 LGHDT and CDR2 YNNKEL (reference sequence). The CDR3 region is CASSSVRNNEQFF. CDR3 coding DNA: TGTGCCAGCAGCTCAGTCCGTAACAATGAGCAGTTCTTC.

The chain recombines TRBV3-1 (or the pseudogene TRBV3-2) with TRBJ1-6; D ambiguous. The CDR3 runs to 13 residues. Germline V lookup: CDR1 LGHDT, CDR2 YNNKEL (reference sequence). V was trimmed by 3 bases and J by 5 bases, leaving 5 bases between them. DNA for the CDR3: TGTGCCAGCAGCCAGGCCGATAATTCACCCCTCCACTTT. This gives the protein CASSQADNSPLHF.

This chain joins TRBV3-1 (or the pseudogene TRBV3-2) and TRBJ2-3; 11 positions agree with TRBD2. In germline, CDR1 is LGHDT, CDR2 YNNKEL (reference sequence). J was trimmed by 6 bases and V by 1 base; bases with no gene match: 6. The CDR3 covers 16 residues. CDR3 nucleotide sequence: TGTGCCAGCAGCCAAGTTTTAGCGGGAGGGCCGGATACGCAGTATTTT. Its translation: CASSQVLAGGPDTQYF.

The rearrangement joins TRBV9 to TRBJ2-2; possible D gene TRBD2, 6 bases. V dropped 0 bases and J dropped 0 bases, with 9 bases sitting between them. Germline lookup yields CDR1 SGDLS and CDR2 YYNGEE. This CDR3 is built from 16 residues. DNA for the CDR3: TGTGCCAGCAGCGTAGGGTTAGCGGCGAACACCGGGGAGCTGTTTTTT. It yields the protein CASSVGLAANTGELFF.

This CDR3 is CASRVAFNSPLHF. For the CDR3, the DNA is TGTGCCAGCAGGGTGGCCTTTAATTCACCCCTCCACTTT. The V call is TRBV6-5, the J call TRBJ1-6; D uncertain. Germline V lookup: CDR1 MNHEY, CDR2 SVGAGI. The CDR3 totals 13 residues. Trimming took off 6 bases at V and 6 bases at J, with 9 bases between the two ends.

This clone was recorded once. The V gene is TRBV5-1, the J gene TRBJ2-3; TRBD2 aligns across 14 bases. This CDR3 is built from 18 residues. Germline assignment: CDR1 SGHRS and CDR2 YFSETQ. J lost 6 bases, V lost 6 bases, and 15 bases had no gene match. The CDR3 is CASTLRLAGGPVRDTQYF. The DNA of the CDR3 is TGCGCCAGCACCCTACGACTAGCGGGAGGGCCTGTTCGGGATACGCAGTATTTT.